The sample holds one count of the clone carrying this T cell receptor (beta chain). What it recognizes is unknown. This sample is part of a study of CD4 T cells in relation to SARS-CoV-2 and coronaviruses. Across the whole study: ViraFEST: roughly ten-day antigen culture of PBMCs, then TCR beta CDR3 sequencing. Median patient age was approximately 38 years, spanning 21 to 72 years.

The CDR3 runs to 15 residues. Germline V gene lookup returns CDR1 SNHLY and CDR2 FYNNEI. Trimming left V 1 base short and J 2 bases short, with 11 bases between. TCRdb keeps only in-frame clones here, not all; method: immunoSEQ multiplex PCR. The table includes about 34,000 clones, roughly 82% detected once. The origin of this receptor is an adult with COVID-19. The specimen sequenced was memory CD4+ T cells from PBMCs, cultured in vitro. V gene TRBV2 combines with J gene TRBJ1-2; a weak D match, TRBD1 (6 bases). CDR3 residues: CASSEVAGANYGYTF. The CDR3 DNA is TGTGCCAGCAGTGAAGTCGCAGGGGCGAACTATGGCTACACCTTC.